Presented here are 32 T cell receptor beta chains from one specimen sequenced in a study of identical twins. One entry per CDR3 protein results from TCRdb running MiXCR on the 5' RACE reads. In the table there are some 600,000 distinct CDR3 sequences, about 7.1% of which are singletons. The same sample was also used in a study of yellow fever vaccine responses in identical twins.

Sample: PBMCs. These receptors came from a woman younger than 30 in good health.

This clonotype was detected ten times or more. The V and J genes are TRBV15 and TRBJ2-7; D is unresolved. V lost 4 bases to trimming and J lost 0 bases, with 10 bases between them. This CDR3 is built from 14 residues. The germline CDR1 and CDR2 sequences are LNHNV and YYDKDF (reference sequence). This CDR3 reads CATSKGLDSYEQYF. The CDR3 nucleotides read TGTGCCACCAGCAAAGGGCTTGACTCCTACGAGCAGTACTTC. The full variable domain, its missing parts supplied by reference TRBV15 and TRBJ2-7, is DAMVIQNPRYQVTQFGKPVTLSCSQTLNHNVMYWYQQKSSQAPKLLFHYYDKDFNNEADTPDNFQSRRPNTSFCFLDIRSPGLGDTAMYLCATSKGLDSYEQYFGPGTRLTVT.

The genes are TRBV24-1 and TRBJ2-1; 14 nucleotides line up with TRBD2. After removal of 4 bases from V and 9 bases from J, the junction contained 10 bases not matched to a gene. In germline, CDR1 is KGHDR, CDR2 SFDVKD. The CDR3 is 17 amino acids. In nucleotides, the CDR3 is TGTGCCACCAGTGAGCCGGGACTAGCGGGAGTATGGGCTGAGCAGTTCTTC. Translation: CATSEPGLAGVWAEQFF.

In its sample, this clonotype was seen a few times. This chain joins TRBV12-3 or TRBV12-4 and TRBJ1-4, with 7 bases lining up with TRBD1. Losses at the gene ends were 1 base for V and 8 bases for J; bases not matched to a gene: 13. There are 17 residues in the CDR3. Written as DNA, the CDR3 is TGTGCCAGCAGTTTAGGAGTAGTACAGGGGTATCGGGAAAAACTGTTTTTT. This encodes CASSLGVVQGYREKLFF.

This clonotype showed up many times. The gene calls are TRBV12-3 or TRBV12-4 and TRBJ1-1; D may be TRBD1 (6 bases). V was trimmed by 5 bases and J by 3 bases, leaving 16 bases between them. This CDR3 is 15 amino acids long. The chain's CDR3 is CASSPGGGRDTEAFF. The CDR3 DNA reads TGTGCCAGCAGTCCCGGTGGGGGGCGCGACACTGAAGCTTTCTTT.

There are many counts of this clonotype. This rearrangement joins TRBV2 to TRBJ1-6; D is perhaps TRBD1 (6 bases). The CDR3 length is 14 residues. CDR1 is SNHLY, CDR2 FYNNEI, per germline. V was trimmed by 8 bases and J by 8 bases, leaving 16 bases between them. As DNA, the CDR3 is TGTGCCAGCGGGTTTATAGGGGGTGATTCACCCCTCCACTTT. Translation: CASGFIGGDSPLHF.

The V gene is TRBV24-1, the J gene TRBJ2-2; D call uncertain. CDR1 is KGHDR, CDR2 SFDVKD, per germline. V was trimmed by 4 bases and J by 4 bases, leaving 9 bases between them. The CDR3 is 14 amino acids. CDR3 nucleotides: TGTGCCACCAGTGACTGGACGGGCACCGGGGAGCTGTTTTTT. This sequence encodes CATSDWTGTGELFF.

This clonotype showed up just a few times. J is TRBJ1-4 and V is TRBV25-1, with D uncertain. The germline gives CDR1 MGHDK, CDR2 SYGVNS. This CDR3 contains 16 residues. Trimming pared 2 bases from V and 4 bases from J, leaving 14 bases between. CDR3 region: CASSELSTIGNEKLFF. The CDR3 nucleotides read TGTGCCAGCAGTGAACTTAGTACAATTGGTAATGAAAAACTGTTTTTT.

The V call is TRBV4-1, the J call TRBJ2-1, with D tentatively TRBD1 (6 bases). This CDR3 region has 15 residues. The V end lost 0 bases, the J end lost 4 bases, and 10 bases lay between the germline ends. From germline, CDR1 is MGHRA and CDR2 YSYEKL. The CDR3 protein is CASSQDGQIYNEQFF. CDR3 bases: TGCGCCAGCAGCCAAGATGGACAGATATACAATGAGCAGTTCTTC.

In this sample, this clonotype turned up a few times. The chain employs TRBV12-3 or TRBV12-4 and TRBJ1-5, with TRBD1 as a possible D gene (5 bases). V dropped 5 bases and J dropped 1 base, with 6 bases sitting between them. This CDR3 region has 13 residues. CDR3 sequence (DNA): TGTGCCAGCAGTCGACAGAGCAATCAGCCCCAGCATTTT. Protein sequence: CASSRQSNQPQHF.

This clonotype has ten or more counts. This chain joins TRBV12-3 or TRBV12-4 and TRBJ1-4, with D unresolved. V lost 2 bases, J lost 0 bases, and 1 base lay in between. This CDR3 has 13 residues. This CDR3 is CASSLSTNEKLFF. The CDR3 DNA reads as TGTGCCAGCAGTTTATCAACTAATGAAAAACTGTTTTTT.

This clonotype occurred a few times. CDR3 nucleotide sequence: TGTGCCAGCTCCCTAGGACTAGCGGGAGAATCTCCCCGCTCCTACGAGCAGTACTTC. Translation gives CASSLGLAGESPRSYEQYF. The chain links TRBV2 to TRBJ2-7; 13 bases are shared with TRBD2. The V segment lost 8 bases and the J segment 0 bases; nucleotides outside the gene matches: 16. Germline assignment: CDR1 SNHLY and CDR2 FYNNEI. The CDR3 sequence is 19 residues long. Full variable domain (rest looked up from reference TRBV2 and TRBJ2-7): EPEVTQTPSHQVTQMGQEVILRCVPISNHLYFYWYRQILGQKVEFLVSFYNNEISEKSEIFDDQFSVERPDGSNFTLKIRSTKLEDSAMYFCASSLGLAGESPRSYEQYFGPGTRLTVT.

This rearrangement joins TRBV29-1 to TRBJ2-5; D unclear. The germline CDR1 and CDR2 sequences are SQVTM and ANQGSEA. The CDR3 runs to 13 residues. Trimming took 4 bases from V and 4 from J, leaving 13 bases between them. CDR3: CSVGHEIGETQYF. CDR3 in DNA: TGCAGCGTTGGACACGAAATTGGAGAGACCCAGTACTTC.

V usage is TRBV2 and J usage is TRBJ2-3; 11 bases agree with TRBD2. V lost 2 bases to trimming and J lost 0 bases; unmatched junction nucleotides: 4. Germline V gene data show CDR1 as SNHLY and CDR2 as FYNNEI. CDR3 length equals 17 residues. CDR3 nucleotide sequence: TGTGCCAGCAGTGAAACTAGCGGGGGCCCTAGCACAGATACGCAGTATTTT. The encoded protein is CASSETSGGPSTDTQYF.

This clonotype has a handful of counts. The V call is TRBV7-9, the J call TRBJ2-7; 7 nucleotides match TRBD1. Germline CDR1 reads SEHNR; CDR2 reads FQNEAQ (reference sequence). V lost 5 bases to trimming and J lost 2 bases; unmatched junction nucleotides: 6. The CDR3 consists of 14 residues. The CDR3 sequence is CASSTGTATYEQYF. The CDR3 DNA reads as TGTGCCAGCAGCACCGGGACAGCTACCTACGAGCAGTACTTC.

The chain recombines TRBV12-3 or TRBV12-4 with TRBJ1-2, with 8 bases fitting TRBD1. CDR3 length: 14 amino acids. Losses at the gene ends were 7 bases for V and 4 bases for J; bases not matched to a gene: 8. For the CDR3, the DNA is TGTGCCAGCAATCCGGGACAGGAAGGCTATGGCTACACCTTC. This sequence encodes CASNPGQEGYGYTF.

The V gene is TRBV6-5, the J gene TRBJ2-1; 7 bases are a match to TRBD2. Germline lookup yields CDR1 MNHEY and CDR2 SVGAGI. The CDR3 consists of 18 residues. The trim removed 4 bases at V and 0 bases at J, leaving 12 bases unmatched. As DNA, the CDR3 is TGTGCCAGCAGTTCCCTCGAGTTAGCGGGCTCCTCCTACAATGAGCAGTTCTTC. This translates into CASSSLELAGSSYNEQFF.

At least ten counts were recorded for this clonotype. The gene calls are TRBV20-1 and TRBJ2-7; no definite D call. V was pared by 5 bases and J by 1 base, with 15 bases between. There are 14 residues in the CDR3. The germline V gene has CDR1 DFQATT and CDR2 SNEGSKA (reference sequence). The DNA of the CDR3 is TGCAGTGCTCCCAAGCCGGACGGATCCTACGAGCAGTACTTC. Amino acids: CSAPKPDGSYEQYF.

The table lists this clonotype with many counts. The rearrangement joins TRBV29-1 to TRBJ1-1, with D uncertain. The CDR3 runs to 12 residues. Looked up from germline, CDR1 is SQVTM and CDR2 is ANQGSEA. V lost 4 bases to trimming and J lost 6 bases, with 12 bases between them. The CDR3 loop reads CSVVLIGAEAFF. CDR3 coding DNA: TGCAGCGTTGTGTTGATTGGGGCTGAAGCTTTCTTT.

This clonotype was picked up a small number of times. The chain uses TRBV20-1 and TRBJ2-5; D may correspond to TRBD1 or TRBD2 (6 bases each). Trimming shortened V by 5 bases and J by 5 bases, and 12 bases separated the two germline ends. This CDR3 region has 12 residues. Germline CDR1 DFQATT, CDR2 SNEGSKA (reference sequence). CDR3 bases: TGCAGTGCTTTGGGGGGCCTGGAGACCCAGTACTTC. Its translation is CSALGGLETQYF.

V usage is TRBV6-4 and J usage is TRBJ2-3, with 8 bases matching TRBD1. The CDR3 totals 15 residues. Germline CDR1 reads MRHNA; CDR2 reads SNTAGT. The junction had 10 bases not matched to a gene; V was cut back by 5 bases and J by 6 bases. The CDR3 spells CASSPGQGRGDTQYF. Here the CDR3 DNA reads TGTGCCAGCAGTCCCGGACAGGGCCGGGGGGATACGCAGTATTTT.

At least ten counts were recorded for this clonotype. J is TRBJ2-7 and V is TRBV20-1; D tentatively fits TRBD1 or TRBD2 (5 bases each). V lost 3 bases to trimming and J lost 5 bases, with 8 bases between them. The CDR3 runs 11 residues. The germline V gene has CDR1 DFQATT and CDR2 SNEGSKA (reference sequence). CDR3 in amino acids: CSARRGDEQYV. The CDR3, as DNA: TGCAGTGCTAGGAGGGGAGACGAGCAGTACGTC.

This clonotype was counted only a few times. CDR3: CASSPTSGGADEQFF. The CDR3 region has the DNA TGTGCCAGCAGCCCGACTAGCGGGGGGGCAGATGAGCAGTTCTTC. The chain recombines TRBV7-9 with TRBJ2-1; the match to TRBD2 covers 14 bases. This CDR3 is 15 amino acids long. The germline gives CDR1 SEHNR, CDR2 FQNEAQ (reference sequence). With 5 bases clipped from V and 8 bases from J, the junction kept 5 bases outside the gene matches.

With respect to this clonotype: Being one base from a much bigger clone, this may be a read error. It is likely a read error, because the conserved phenylalanine at the end of the CDR3 is missing. V and J are TRBV12-3 or TRBV12-4 and TRBJ2-7; TRBD1 matches at 11 bases. The CDR3 runs to 14 residues. Trimming at V came to 6 bases and at J to 3 bases, leaving 4 bases not matched to a gene. The chain's CDR3 is CASRGTGGLYEQYC. DNA for the CDR3: TGTGCCAGCAGGGGGACAGGGGGTCTCTACGAGCAGTACTGC.

At least ten counts were recorded for this clonotype. The chain couples TRBV6-1 to TRBJ2-1; 8 bases are a match to TRBD2. In germline, CDR1 is MNHNS, CDR2 SASEGT. The CDR3 extends over 15 amino acids. The V segment lost 1 base and the J segment 7 bases; nucleotides outside the gene matches: 6. Written as DNA, the CDR3 is TGTGCCAGCAGTGAAGTGAGCGGGAGCGAGAATGAGCAGTTCTTC. It yields the protein CASSEVSGSENEQFF.

The sample holds a few counts of this clonotype. The chain combines TRBV10-3 with TRBJ2-1, with no clear D. CDR3 length equals 13 residues. The germline V and J ends were trimmed by 6 bases and 3 bases, with 9 bases remaining between them. CDR1 and CDR2 from the germline V gene are ENHRY and SYGVKD. The CDR3, as DNA: TGTGCCATCAGCACAGAAGACTACAATGAGCAGTTCTTC. Its protein is CAISTEDYNEQFF.

This clonotype has only a few counts. This chain connects TRBV5-1 to TRBJ1-2; tentatively, D is TRBD1 (6 bases). This CDR3 comprises 15 residues. V gave up 3 bases and J gave up 4 bases, with 16 bases separating them. The germline CDR1 and CDR2 sequences are SGHRS and YFSETQ. Written as DNA, the CDR3 is TGCGCCAGCAGCTCGGACAGCATTAACGGCTATGGCTACACCTTC. It translates to CASSSDSINGYGYTF.

This clonotype showed up just a few times. The chain employs TRBV5-1 and TRBJ2-7; 10 bases agree with TRBD2. Per the germline V gene, CDR1 is SGHRS and CDR2 is YFSETQ. J lost 0 bases, V lost 1 base, and 1 base had no gene match. The CDR3 spans 15 residues. The CDR3 nucleotides read TGCGCCAGCAGCTTGAGCGGGGGGGTCTCCTACGAGCAGTACTTC. Its protein product is CASSLSGGVSYEQYF.

This clonotype was observed many times. The chain joins TRBV29-1 to TRBJ1-4; 8 positions match TRBD1. The CDR3 is 13 residues long. The junction had 6 bases not matched to a gene; V was cut back by 4 bases and J by 8 bases. The germline V gene has CDR1 SQVTM and CDR2 ANQGSEA. CDR3 protein: CSVAWDRSEKLFF. DNA of the CDR3: TGCAGCGTTGCATGGGACAGGTCGGAAAAACTGTTTTTT.

This clonotype showed up many times. The J gene is TRBJ2-1, the V gene TRBV5-1; D might be TRBD1 (7 bases). The CDR3 extends over 15 amino acids. From germline, CDR1 is SGHRS and CDR2 YFSETQ. Trimming stripped 3 bases from V and 6 bases from J, with 16 bases between. The CDR3 sequence is CASSSDGTAGNEQFF. In DNA, the CDR3 is TGCGCCAGCAGCTCGGATGGGACAGCGGGCAATGAGCAGTTCTTC.

CDR3 residues: CASEGNNYGYTF. CDR3 DNA: TGTGCCAGCGAGGGAAATAACTATGGCTACACCTTC. J is TRBJ1-2 and V is TRBV28; D not certain. V was trimmed by 8 bases and J by 1 base, leaving 8 bases between them. The germline V gene encodes CDR1 MDHEN and CDR2 SYDVKM. The CDR3 consists of 12 residues.

The rearrangement joins TRBV21-1 to TRBJ2-7; TRBD1 was called by the table and not checked on the DNA. TRBV21-1 is annotated as a pseudogene. The CDR3 spans 17 residues. CDR3 coding DNA: TGTGCCAGCAGCAAAGTCCCCGGGACAGGGAGCTCCTACGAGCAGTACGTC. This translates into CASSKVPGTGSSYEQYV.

This clonotype came up a few times. The chain links TRBV19 to TRBJ2-5; D not certain. The CDR3 runs 14 residues. CDR1 and CDR2 (germline): LNHDA, SQIVND (reference sequence). Trimming left V 2 bases short and J 5 bases short, with 12 bases between. The CDR3, as DNA: TGTGCCAGTAGTATACAACTCTTTGGCGAGACCCAGTACTTC. Encoded protein: CASSIQLFGETQYF.